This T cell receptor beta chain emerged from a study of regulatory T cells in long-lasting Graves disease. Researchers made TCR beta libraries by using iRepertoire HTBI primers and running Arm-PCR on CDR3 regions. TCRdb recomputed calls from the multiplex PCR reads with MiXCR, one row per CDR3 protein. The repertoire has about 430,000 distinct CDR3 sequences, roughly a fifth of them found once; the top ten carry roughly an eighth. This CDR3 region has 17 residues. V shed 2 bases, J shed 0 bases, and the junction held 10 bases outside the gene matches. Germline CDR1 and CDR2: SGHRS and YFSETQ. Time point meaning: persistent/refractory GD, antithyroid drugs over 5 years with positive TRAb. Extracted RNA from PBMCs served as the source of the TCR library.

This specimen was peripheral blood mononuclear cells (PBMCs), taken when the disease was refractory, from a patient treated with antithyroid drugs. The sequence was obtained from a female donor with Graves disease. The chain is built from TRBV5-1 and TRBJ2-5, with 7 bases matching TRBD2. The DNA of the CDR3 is TGCGCCAGCAGCTTTGGCGCGGGGGTATCTCACCAAGAGACCCAGTACTTC. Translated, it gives CASSFGAGVSHQETQYF.